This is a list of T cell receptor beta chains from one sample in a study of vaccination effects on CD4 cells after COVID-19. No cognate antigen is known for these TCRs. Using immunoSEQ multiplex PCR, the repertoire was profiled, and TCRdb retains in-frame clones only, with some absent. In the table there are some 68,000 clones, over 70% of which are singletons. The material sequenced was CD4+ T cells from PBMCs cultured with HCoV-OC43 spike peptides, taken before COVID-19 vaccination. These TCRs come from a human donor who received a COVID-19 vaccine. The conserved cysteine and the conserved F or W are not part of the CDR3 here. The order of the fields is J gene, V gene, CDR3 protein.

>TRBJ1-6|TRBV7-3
ASSLGLLNSPLH
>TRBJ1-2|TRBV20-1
SASSGELFSPIANYGYT
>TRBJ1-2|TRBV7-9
ASSSGAAYGYT
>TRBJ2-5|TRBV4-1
ASSQDRSGWGQETQY
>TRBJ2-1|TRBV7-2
ASSLRESSYNEQF
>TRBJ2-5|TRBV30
AWSRRNREETQY
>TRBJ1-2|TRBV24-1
ATQTSEGKDYGYT
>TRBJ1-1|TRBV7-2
ASSFRDRYTEAF
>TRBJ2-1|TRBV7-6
ASSLRAGGTSDEQF
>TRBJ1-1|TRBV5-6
ASSLGGGGTEAF
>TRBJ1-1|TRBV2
ASSELGVGTEAF